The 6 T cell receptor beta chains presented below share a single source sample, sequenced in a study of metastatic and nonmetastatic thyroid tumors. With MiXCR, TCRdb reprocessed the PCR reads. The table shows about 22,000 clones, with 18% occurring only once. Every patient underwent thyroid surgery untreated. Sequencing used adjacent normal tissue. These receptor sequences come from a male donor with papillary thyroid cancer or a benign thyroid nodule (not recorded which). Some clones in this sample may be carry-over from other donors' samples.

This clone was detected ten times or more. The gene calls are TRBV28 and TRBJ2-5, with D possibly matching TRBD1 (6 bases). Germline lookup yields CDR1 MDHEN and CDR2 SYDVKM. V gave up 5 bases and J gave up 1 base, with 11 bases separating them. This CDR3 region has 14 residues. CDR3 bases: TGTGCCAGCAGTACCCGGGACATCCAAGAGACCCAGTACTTC. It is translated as CASSTRDIQETQYF.

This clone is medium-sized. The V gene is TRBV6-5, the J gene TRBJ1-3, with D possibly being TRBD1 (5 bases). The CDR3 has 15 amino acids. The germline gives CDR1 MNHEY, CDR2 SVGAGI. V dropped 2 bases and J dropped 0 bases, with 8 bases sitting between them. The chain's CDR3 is CASSYRTSSGNTIYF. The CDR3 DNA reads TGTGCCAGCAGTTACAGGACATCCTCTGGAAACACCATATATTTT.

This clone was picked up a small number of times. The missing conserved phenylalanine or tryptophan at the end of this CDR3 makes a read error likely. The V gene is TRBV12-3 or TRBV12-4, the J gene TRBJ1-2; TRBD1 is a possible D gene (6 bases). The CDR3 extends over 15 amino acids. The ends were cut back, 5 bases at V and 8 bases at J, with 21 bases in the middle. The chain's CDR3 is CASSRRAGAGEGYTL. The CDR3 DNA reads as TGTGCCAGCAGTAGACGCGCCGGGGCAGGGGAAGGCTACACCCTC.

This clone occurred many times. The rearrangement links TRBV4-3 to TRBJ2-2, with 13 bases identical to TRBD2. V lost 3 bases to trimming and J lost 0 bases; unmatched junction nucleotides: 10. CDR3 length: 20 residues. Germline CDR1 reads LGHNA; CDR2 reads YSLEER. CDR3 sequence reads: CASSQILAGGPTANTGELFF. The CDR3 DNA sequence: TGCGCCAGCAGCCAGATACTAGCGGGAGGGCCTACCGCGAACACCGGGGAGCTGTTTTTT.

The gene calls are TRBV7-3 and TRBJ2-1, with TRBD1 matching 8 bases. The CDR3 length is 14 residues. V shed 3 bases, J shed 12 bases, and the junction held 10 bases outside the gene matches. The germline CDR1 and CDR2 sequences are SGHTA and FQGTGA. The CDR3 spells CASSFERGTGGQFF. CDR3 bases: TGTGCCAGCAGCTTTGAGAGGGGGACAGGTGGGCAGTTCTTC.

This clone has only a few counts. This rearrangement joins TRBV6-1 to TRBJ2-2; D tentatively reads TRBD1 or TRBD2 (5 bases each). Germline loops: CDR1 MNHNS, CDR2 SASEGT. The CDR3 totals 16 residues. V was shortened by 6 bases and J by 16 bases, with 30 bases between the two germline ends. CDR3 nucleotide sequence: TGTGCCAGCAGCCCCGGACCCACGACGGGGACCGGGGAGACGTTTTTT. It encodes CASSPGPTTGTGETFF.